This passage covers 9 T cell receptor beta chains from one sample sequenced in a study of CD4 T cells in relation to SARS-CoV-2 and coronaviruses. Unexposed donor CD4+ T cells date from about 2011-2019, before the COVID-19 pandemic. The cells were cultured for 10 days before CD4+ T cells were isolated. These receptors are not linked to any known antigen. Measured with immunoSEQ multiplex PCR; TCRdb has only the in-frame clones, and not every one. The repertoire holds roughly 31,000 clones, with approximately 79% as singletons. The source material was CD4+ T cells from PBMCs, cultured in vitro. These receptors were collected from a human donor in good health.

This clone was seen a few times. The chain links TRBV7-3 to TRBJ2-3; tentative D call: TRBD2 (5 bases). The germline gives CDR1 SGHTA, CDR2 FQGTGA. V was cut by 4 bases and J by 5 bases, with 16 bases left in between. This CDR3 has 15 residues. The CDR3 sequence: CASSSQTRRGDTQYF. In DNA, the CDR3 is TGTGCCAGCAGCTCCCAGACCCGACGGGGAGATACGCAGTATTTT.

A few counts support this clone. CDR3 bases: TGTGCCAGCAGTGGGACAACCTACGAGCAGTACTTC. Its translation is CASSGTTYEQYF. This rearrangement joins TRBV25-1 to TRBJ2-7, with D tentatively TRBD1 (5 bases). The CDR3 has 12 residues. V was trimmed by 4 bases and J by 2 bases, leaving 6 bases between them. Germline assignment: CDR1 MGHDK and CDR2 SYGVNS.

The chain couples TRBV5-1 to TRBJ1-6, with a possible D match to TRBD1 (6 bases). Germline V gene sequence: CDR1 SGHRS, CDR2 YFSETQ. CDR3 length: 18 residues. V was trimmed by 3 bases and J by 0 bases, leaving 16 bases between them. CDR3 protein: CASSSGTHRSSYNSPLHF. The CDR3 DNA reads as TGCGCCAGCAGCTCCGGGACACATAGAAGCTCCTATAATTCACCCCTCCACTTT.

The chain is built from TRBV9 and TRBJ2-1, with 9 nucleotides matching TRBD1. Germline CDR1 is SGDLS and CDR2 is YYNGEE. The V gene end was trimmed by 2 bases and the J gene end by 5 bases; junction bases not matched to a gene: 8. The CDR3 extends over 16 amino acids. Here the CDR3 reads CASSVGGQGFHNEQFF. The DNA for the CDR3 is TGTGCCAGCAGCGTGGGAGGACAGGGGTTTCACAATGAGCAGTTCTTC.

The sample holds one count of this clone. V is TRBV6-5 and J is TRBJ1-1, with 7 bases aligning to TRBD1. This CDR3 region has 15 residues. CDR1 is MNHEY and CDR2 is SVGAGI in the germline V gene. V shed 6 bases and J 0 bases; nucleotides not matched to a gene: 7. The CDR3 DNA follows: TGTGCCAGCAGCCCCCGACAGGGATTGAACACTGAAGCTTTCTTT. Amino acids: CASSPRQGLNTEAFF.

This chain uses TRBV5-8 with TRBJ2-5; D is undetermined. Between the trimmed V and J ends, which lost 4 bases and 7 bases, there was a span of 17 bases. This CDR3 is 14 amino acids long. Germline loops: CDR1 SGHTS, CDR2 YDEGEE. The CDR3, as DNA: TGTGCCAGCAGCCCCCCCGTCCGGGTTGGGACCCAGTACTTC. Protein sequence: CASSPPVRVGTQYF.

The rearrangement uses TRBV7-2 and TRBJ2-1, with 9 positions matching TRBD2. Germline CDR1 is SGHTA and CDR2 is FQGNSA. The CDR3 length is 16 residues. Trimming removed 1 base from V and 3 bases from J; junction bases left unmatched: 4. CDR3 sequence reads: CASSLVGTSSYNEQFF. In DNA form, the CDR3 reads TGTGCCAGCAGCTTAGTTGGGACTAGCAGCTACAATGAGCAGTTCTTC.

This clone showed up just a few times. The chain carries TRBV7-9 and TRBJ1-1; unclear D gene. V was shortened by 2 bases and J by 1 base, with 8 bases between the two germline ends. This CDR3 comprises 14 residues. The germline CDR1 and CDR2 sequences are SEHNR and FQNEAQ (reference sequence). This chain's CDR3 is CASSLSYPNTEAFF. Here the CDR3 DNA reads TGTGCCAGCAGCTTAAGCTATCCGAACACTGAAGCTTTCTTT.

This clone has only a few counts. This chain links TRBV7-2 with TRBJ1-5; perhaps TRBD1 as D (6 bases). Germline V CDR1 and CDR2: SGHTA, FQGNSA. Trimming took 3 bases from V and 1 from J, leaving 10 bases between them. The CDR3 runs to 15 residues. CDR3 residues: CASSLGGRSNQPQHF. The CDR3 nucleotides read TGTGCCAGCAGCTTGGGGGGCAGGAGCAATCAGCCCCAGCATTTT.